One sample yielded the 27 T cell receptor beta chains listed below, sequenced in a study of OX40 agonist ivuxolimab in advanced cancers. Here immunoSEQ multiplex PCR was the method, and the copy in TCRdb shows in-frame clones only, minus some. The sample lists about 71,000 clones; around 94% were seen once. Sample: CD4+ or CD8+ T cells sorted from blood, taken in a trial of the OX40 agonist ivuxolimab. These receptors were collected from an adult with an advanced solid tumor such as melanoma, head and neck, liver or kidney cancer.

This clone was counted a few times. The gene calls are TRBV4-2 and TRBJ2-7; D unclear. V was cut by 0 bases and J by 2 bases, with 11 bases left in between. The CDR3 is made up of 15 amino acids. The V gene's germline CDR1 is LGHNA and CDR2 YNFKEQ. In DNA, the CDR3 is TGTGCCAGCAGCCAAGAGGGCCACGAGACCTACGAGCAGTACTTC. Translating gives CASSQEGHETYEQYF.

This chain uses TRBV29-1 with TRBJ2-7; 11 bases align to TRBD1. Germline CDR1 reads SQVTM; CDR2 reads ANQGSEA. This CDR3 comprises 14 residues. The junction had 7 bases not matched to a gene; V was cut back by 3 bases and J by 6 bases. CDR3 region: CSVDPVGTGGEQYF. As DNA, the CDR3 is TGCAGCGTTGACCCGGTTGGGACAGGGGGCGAGCAGTACTTC.

This clone showed up just a few times. The V gene is TRBV7-9, the J gene TRBJ2-7; possible D gene TRBD1, 5 bases. Trimming took off 0 bases at V and 6 bases at J, with 15 bases between the two ends. This CDR3 is built from 15 residues. Germline loops: CDR1 SEHNR, CDR2 FQNEAQ (reference sequence). The CDR3 DNA sequence: TGTGCCAGCAGCTTAGCTCAAGACAGCATCAGCGAGCAGTACTTC. It yields the protein CASSLAQDSISEQYF.

The rearrangement uses TRBV9 and TRBJ2-7; unclear D gene. The V and J ends lost 3 bases and 1 base respectively, with 2 bases between them. This CDR3 contains 11 residues. Germline V gene lookup returns CDR1 SGDLS and CDR2 YYNGEE. CDR3 residues: CASSGSYEQYF. CDR3 coding DNA: TGTGCCAGCAGCGGGTCCTACGAGCAGTACTTC.

The rearrangement uses TRBV29-1 and TRBJ2-7; 7 bases line up with TRBD1. Trimming removed 6 bases from V and 0 bases from J; junction bases left unmatched: 8. This CDR3 region has 14 residues. Germline lookup yields CDR1 SQVTM and CDR2 ANQGSEA. The CDR3 protein is CSVETGDSSYEQYF. The DNA of the CDR3 is TGCAGCGTAGAAACAGGGGATAGCTCCTACGAGCAGTACTTC.

This clone occurred once. The sample contains more than one DNA sequence encoding this CDR3. The V call is TRBV28, the J call TRBJ2-7; D remains unclear. The CDR3 consists of 13 residues. V was shortened by 6 bases and J by 1 base, with 10 bases between the two germline ends. Germline V gives CDR1 MDHEN, CDR2 SYDVKM. The CDR3 region has the DNA TGTGCCAGCAGCCTCGGCGGATCCTACGAGCAGTACTTC. Protein: CASSLGGSYEQYF.

The chain has TRBV5-6 and TRBJ2-1; a possible D gene is TRBD1 (5 bases). Trimming left V 0 bases short and J 8 bases short, with 9 bases between. Germline CDR1 reads SGHDT; CDR2 reads YYEEEE. This CDR3 is 13 amino acids long. This chain's CDR3 is CASSLVGDDEQFF. CDR3 DNA: TGTGCCAGCAGCTTGGTAGGGGATGATGAGCAGTTCTTC. The whole variable domain, remainder taken from reference TRBV5-6 and TRBJ2-1, is DAGVTQSPTHLIKTRGQQVTLRCSPKSGHDTVSWYQQALGQGPQFIFQYYEEEERQRGNFPDRFSGHQFPNYSSELNVNALLLGDSALYLCASSLVGDDEQFFGPGTRLTVL.

The V and J genes are TRBV7-9 and TRBJ2-3; a possible D gene is TRBD1 (5 bases). This CDR3 region has 12 residues. In germline, CDR1 is SEHNR, CDR2 FQNEAQ (reference sequence). Trimming removed 3 bases at V and 4 bases at J, with 5 bases between. CDR3 amino acids: CASSLGPDTQYF. CDR3 DNA sequence: TGTGCCAGCAGCTTGGGGCCAGATACGCAGTATTTT. The full variable domain, rest sourced from reference TRBV7-9 and TRBJ2-3, is DTGVSQNPRHKITKRGQNVTFRCDPISEHNRLYWYRQTLGQGPEFLTYFQNEAQLEKSRLLSDRFSAERPKGSFSTLEIQRTEQGDSAMYLCASSLGPDTQYFGPGTRLTVL.

This chain links TRBV18 with TRBJ2-7; D assignment may be TRBD1 or TRBD2 (5 bases each). The CDR3 has 13 amino acids. V gave up 4 bases and J gave up 10 bases, with 17 bases separating them. CDR1 is KGHSH, CDR2 LQKENI, per germline. CDR3 DNA sequence: TGTGCCAGCTCACTCGGGACCAAAGGTGAACAGTACTTC. Translating it yields CASSLGTKGEQYF.

V and J are TRBV27 and TRBJ1-5; TRBD1 is a possible D gene (5 bases). This CDR3 contains 15 residues. Deletions cut 3 bases from V and 3 bases from J, with 12 bases between. Germline CDR1 reads MNHEY; CDR2 reads SMNVEV (reference sequence). The CDR3 DNA follows: TGTGCCAGCAGTTTGGGCCGGGGGGACAATCAGCCCCAGCATTTT. This codes for CASSLGRGDNQPQHF.

CDR3 sequence reads: CASSPGGSPMNTEAFF. CDR3 bases: TGTGCCAGCAGCCCCGGGGGGTCCCCCATGAACACTGAAGCTTTCTTT. This rearrangement joins TRBV7-6 to TRBJ1-1, with D perhaps matching TRBD1 (5 bases). This CDR3 comprises 16 residues. The V and J ends lost 5 bases and 0 bases respectively, with 16 bases between them. The germline V gene encodes CDR1 SGHVS and CDR2 FNYEAQ. Complete variable domain (other parts from reference TRBV7-6 and TRBJ1-1): GAGVSQSPRYKVTKRGQDVALRCDPISGHVSLYWYRQALGQGPEFLTYFNYEAQQDKSGLPNDRFSAERPEGSISTLTIQRTEQRDSAMYRCASSPGGSPMNTEAFFGQGTRLTVV.

J is TRBJ1-2 and V is TRBV29-1, with 9 bases fitting TRBD1. V was pared by 4 bases and J by 0 bases, with 3 bases of the junction left unmatched. Per germline, CDR1 SQVTM and CDR2 ANQGSEA. The CDR3 contains 14 residues. This CDR3 is CSVGQGVTNYGYTF. The CDR3 bases are TGCAGCGTTGGACAGGGGGTGACTAACTATGGCTACACCTTC. Together with reference TRBV29-1 and TRBJ1-2, the CDR3 gives the full variable domain: SAVISQKPSRDICQRGTSLTIQCQVDSQVTMMFWYRQQPGQSLTLIATANQGSEATYESGFVIDKFPISRPNLTFSTLTVSNMSPEDSSIYLCSVGQGVTNYGYTFGSGTRLTVV.

The CDR3 nucleotides are TGTGCCAGCAGCTTGGAACCCTACGAGCAGTACTTC. Translating it yields CASSLEPYEQYF. The V call is TRBV5-4, the J call TRBJ2-7; no clear D gene. Germline V gives CDR1 SGHNT, CDR2 YYREEE (reference sequence). Trimming pared 0 bases from V and 2 bases from J, leaving 3 bases between. The length of the CDR3 is 12 residues. The whole variable domain, filled in from reference TRBV5-4 and TRBJ2-7, reads ETGVTQSPTHLIKTRGQQVTLRCSSQSGHNTVSWYQQALGQGPQFIFQYYREEENGRGNFPPRFSGLQFPNYSSELNVNALELDDSALYLCASSLEPYEQYFGPGTRLTVT.

This chain joins TRBV4-2 and TRBJ2-3, with 13 bases fitting TRBD2. CDR3 length: 17 amino acids. Germline CDR1 LGHNA, CDR2 YNFKEQ. The J segment lost 3 bases and the V segment lost 2 bases, leaving 5 bases of the junction unmatched. CDR3 DNA: TGTGCCAGCAGCCAACTAGGGACTAGCGGGACGACAGATACGCAGTATTTT. Its translation is CASSQLGTSGTTDTQYF.

This chain uses TRBV25-1 with TRBJ1-1; possible D gene TRBD1, 5 bases. The germline V and J ends were trimmed by 6 bases and 9 bases, with 14 bases remaining between them. CDR3 length equals 12 residues. The germline gives CDR1 MGHDK, CDR2 SYGVNS. The CDR3 region is CASSGDPGKAFF. The DNA for the CDR3 is TGTGCCAGCAGCGGGGACCCCGGGAAAGCTTTCTTT.

The chain links TRBV27 to TRBJ2-7; 7 bases agree with TRBD1. The V gene end was trimmed by 3 bases and the J gene end by 2 bases; junction bases not matched to a gene: 1. Germline assignment: CDR1 MNHEY and CDR2 SMNVEV (reference sequence). This CDR3 contains 13 residues. CDR3 sequence reads: CASSFGQAYEQYF. CDR3 nucleotides: TGTGCCAGCAGTTTCGGACAGGCCTACGAGCAGTACTTC.

The chain carries TRBV11-2 and TRBJ2-7; no reliable D call. V lost 6 bases, J lost 2 bases, and 14 bases lay in between. The CDR3 extends over 14 amino acids. CDR1 is SGHAT and CDR2 is FQNNGV in the germline V gene. This CDR3 is CASSSPASTYEQYF. DNA for the CDR3: TGTGCCAGCAGTTCACCAGCTTCCACCTACGAGCAGTACTTC. Using reference TRBV11-2 and TRBJ2-7 for the parts outside the CDR3, the full variable domain is EAGVAQSPRYKIIEKRQSVAFWCNPISGHATLYWYQQILGQGPKLLIQFQNNGVVDDSQLPKDRFSAERLKGVDSTLKIQPAKLEDSAVYLCASSSPASTYEQYFGPGTRLTVT.

The J gene is TRBJ1-4, the V gene TRBV27, with TRBD1 matching 8 bases. Trimming at V came to 4 bases and at J to 10 bases, leaving 8 bases not matched to a gene. Germline values: CDR1 MNHEY, CDR2 SMNVEV (reference sequence). This CDR3 has 14 amino acids. The CDR3 is CASSSGQGVVKLFF. DNA of the CDR3: TGTGCCAGCAGTTCCGGACAGGGAGTCGTAAAACTGTTTTTT.

The gene calls are TRBV12-5 and TRBJ2-7, with no clear D. V gave up 5 bases and J gave up 3 bases, with 5 bases separating them. CDR1 LGHNT and CDR2 FRNRAP come from the germline V gene. The CDR3 is 11 residues long. The CDR3 loop is CASGPFYEQYF. CDR3 sequence (DNA): TGTGCTAGTGGTCCCTTCTACGAGCAGTACTTC.

V gene TRBV4-1 combines with J gene TRBJ2-2, with no clear D. Germline V gives CDR1 MGHRA, CDR2 YSYEKL. Between the trimmed V and J ends, which lost 1 base and 7 bases, there was a span of 10 bases. The CDR3 spans 14 residues. DNA for the CDR3: TGCGCCAGCAGCCAAGGGGCGGCGCACGGGGAGCTGTTTTTT. Encoded protein: CASSQGAAHGELFF.

CDR3: CASSRGVGEHQPQHF. The DNA of the CDR3 is TGTGCCAGCAGCCGTGGGGTTGGGGAGCATCAGCCCCAGCATTTT. V usage is TRBV5-6 and J usage is TRBJ1-5, with D uncertain. The CDR3 runs to 15 residues. V was trimmed by 4 bases and J by 5 bases, leaving 16 bases between them. Germline assignment: CDR1 SGHDT and CDR2 YYEEEE. Looking up the rest from reference TRBV5-6 and TRBJ1-5 gives the full variable domain: DAGVTQSPTHLIKTRGQQVTLRCSPKSGHDTVSWYQQALGQGPQFIFQYYEEEERQRGNFPDRFSGHQFPNYSSELNVNALLLGDSALYLCASSRGVGEHQPQHFGDGTRLSIL.

The genes are TRBV4-3 and TRBJ2-5; D perhaps matches TRBD1 (5 bases). CDR3 length: 14 amino acids. CDR1 LGHNA and CDR2 YSLEER come from the germline V gene. Trimming stripped 0 bases from V and 2 bases from J, with 7 bases between. CDR3 residues: CASSQDRQQETQYF. CDR3 coding DNA: TGCGCCAGCAGCCAAGATAGACAGCAAGAGACCCAGTACTTC.

This chain joins TRBV7-9 and TRBJ1-5; D possibly corresponds to TRBD1 (6 bases). Trimming left V 5 bases short and J 5 bases short, with 16 bases between. The CDR3 spans 15 residues. Germline CDR1 and CDR2: SEHNR and FQNEAQ (reference sequence). CDR3 sequence reads: CASSGTGFWDQPQHF. CDR3 coding DNA: TGTGCCAGCAGCGGCACAGGGTTTTGGGATCAGCCCCAGCATTTT.

The chain is built from TRBV29-1 and TRBJ1-4; D is undetermined. CDR1 is SQVTM, CDR2 ANQGSEA, per germline. The CDR3 consists of 11 residues. Trimming shortened V by 5 bases and J by 8 bases, and 9 bases separated the two germline ends. The CDR3 nucleotides are TGCAGCGTTCTGATGGGGGAAAAACTGTTTTTT. Encoded protein: CSVLMGEKLFF.

V gene TRBV7-2 combines with J gene TRBJ1-2; no reliable D call. The CDR3 has 16 residues. Trimming pared 0 bases from V and 4 bases from J, leaving 15 bases between. Per germline, CDR1 SGHTA and CDR2 FQGNSA. CDR3 amino acids: CASSLASAAEGYGYTF. The CDR3 nucleotides are TGTGCCAGCAGCTTAGCGTCGGCAGCGGAAGGCTATGGCTACACCTTC.

The rearrangement links TRBV10-3 to TRBJ2-7; D call uncertain. Germline assignment: CDR1 ENHRY and CDR2 SYGVKD. The CDR3 has 12 residues. V dropped 2 bases and J dropped 3 bases, with 5 bases sitting between them. The CDR3 DNA reads TGTGCCATCAGTGAGGTGGTCTACGAGCAGTACTTC. Its translation is CAISEVVYEQYF.

The rearrangement uses TRBV6-5 and TRBJ1-1; D remains ambiguous. Germline V lookup: CDR1 MNHEY, CDR2 SVGAGI. The CDR3 loop spans 11 amino acids. Trimming left V 5 bases short and J 4 bases short, with 5 bases between. Here the CDR3 reads CASSVGTEAFF. CDR3 coding DNA: TGTGCCAGCAGTGTCGGCACTGAAGCTTTCTTT.